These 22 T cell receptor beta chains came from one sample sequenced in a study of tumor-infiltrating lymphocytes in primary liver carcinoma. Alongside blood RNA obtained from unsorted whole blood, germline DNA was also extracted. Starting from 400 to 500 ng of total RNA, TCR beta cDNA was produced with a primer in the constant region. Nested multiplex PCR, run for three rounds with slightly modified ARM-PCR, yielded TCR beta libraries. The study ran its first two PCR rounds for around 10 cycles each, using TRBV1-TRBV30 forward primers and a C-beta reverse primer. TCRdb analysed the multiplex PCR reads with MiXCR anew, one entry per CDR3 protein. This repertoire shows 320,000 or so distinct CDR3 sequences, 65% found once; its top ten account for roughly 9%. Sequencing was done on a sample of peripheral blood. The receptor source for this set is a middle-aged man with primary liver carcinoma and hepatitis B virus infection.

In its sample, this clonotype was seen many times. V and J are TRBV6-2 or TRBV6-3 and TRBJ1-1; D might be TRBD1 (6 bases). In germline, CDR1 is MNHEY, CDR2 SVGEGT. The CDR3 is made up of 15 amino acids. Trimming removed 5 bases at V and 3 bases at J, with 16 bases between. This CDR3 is CASSADSAAYTEAFF. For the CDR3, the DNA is TGTGCCAGCAGTGCGGACAGTGCCGCGTACACTGAAGCTTTCTTT.

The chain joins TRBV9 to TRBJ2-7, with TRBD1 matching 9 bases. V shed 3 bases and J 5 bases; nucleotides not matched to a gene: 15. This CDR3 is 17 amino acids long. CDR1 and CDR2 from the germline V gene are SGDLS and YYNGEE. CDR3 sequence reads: CASSAQGTGTLVDEQYF. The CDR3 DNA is TGTGCCAGCAGCGCGCAGGGGACAGGGACCCTCGTAGACGAGCAGTACTTC.

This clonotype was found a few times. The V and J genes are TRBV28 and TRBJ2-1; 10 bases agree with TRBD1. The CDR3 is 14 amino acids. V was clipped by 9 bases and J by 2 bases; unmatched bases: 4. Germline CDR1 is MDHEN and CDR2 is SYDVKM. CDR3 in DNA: TGTGCCAGTATCGGACAGGGGGCCTACAATGAGCAGTTCTTC. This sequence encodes CASIGQGAYNEQFF.

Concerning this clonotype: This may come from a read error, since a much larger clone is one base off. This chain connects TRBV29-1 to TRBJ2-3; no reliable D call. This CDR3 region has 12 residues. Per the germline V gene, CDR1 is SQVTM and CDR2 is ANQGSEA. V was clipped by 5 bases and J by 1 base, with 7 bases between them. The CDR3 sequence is CSVFPGTDTQYF. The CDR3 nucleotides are TGCAGCGTTTTCCCGGGCACAGATACGCAGTATTTT.

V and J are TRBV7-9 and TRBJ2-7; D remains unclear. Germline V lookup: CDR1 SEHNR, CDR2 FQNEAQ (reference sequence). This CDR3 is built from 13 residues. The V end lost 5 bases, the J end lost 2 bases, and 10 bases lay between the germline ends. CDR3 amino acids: CASSQSLPYEQYF. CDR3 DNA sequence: TGTGCCAGCAGCCAGAGTTTACCCTACGAGCAGTACTTC.

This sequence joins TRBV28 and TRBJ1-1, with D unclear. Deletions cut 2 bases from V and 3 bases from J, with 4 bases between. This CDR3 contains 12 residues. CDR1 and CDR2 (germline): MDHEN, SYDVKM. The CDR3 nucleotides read TGTGCCAGCAGTTTAGATGACACTGAAGCTTTCTTT. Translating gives CASSLDDTEAFF.

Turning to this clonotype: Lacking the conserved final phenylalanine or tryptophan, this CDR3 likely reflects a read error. The CDR3 DNA sequence: TGTGCCAGCAGCCAAGATTCTGGTAGGGGGGCCCCGGGAAACATTCAGTACTTA. Protein: CASSQDSGRGAPGNIQYL. V and J are TRBV4-2 and TRBJ2-4; D is perhaps TRBD1 or TRBD2 (6 bases each). The CDR3 sequence is 18 residues long. CDR1 is LGHNA and CDR2 is YNFKEQ in the germline V gene. V lost 0 bases to trimming and J lost 6 bases, with 21 bases between them.

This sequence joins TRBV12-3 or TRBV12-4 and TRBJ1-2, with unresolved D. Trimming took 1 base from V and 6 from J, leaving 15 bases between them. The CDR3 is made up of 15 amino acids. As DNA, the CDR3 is TGTGCCAGCAGTTTAGGGCTTTGGGGTACGGATGGCTACACCTTC. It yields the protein CASSLGLWGTDGYTF.

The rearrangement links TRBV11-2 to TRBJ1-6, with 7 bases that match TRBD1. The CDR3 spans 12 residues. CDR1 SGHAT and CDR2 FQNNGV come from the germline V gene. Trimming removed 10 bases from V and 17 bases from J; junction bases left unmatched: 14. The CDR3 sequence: CANNQGVSPIHF. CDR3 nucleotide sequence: TGTGCCAACAATCAGGGGGTCTCACCAATCCACTTT.

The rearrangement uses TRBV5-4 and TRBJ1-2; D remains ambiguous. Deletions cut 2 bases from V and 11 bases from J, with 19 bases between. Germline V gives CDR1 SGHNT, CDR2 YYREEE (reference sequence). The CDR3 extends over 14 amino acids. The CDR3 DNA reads TGTGCCAGCAGCTTCTCCGGTCAGGAGGGTGTGTACACCTTC. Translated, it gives CASSFSGQEGVYTF.

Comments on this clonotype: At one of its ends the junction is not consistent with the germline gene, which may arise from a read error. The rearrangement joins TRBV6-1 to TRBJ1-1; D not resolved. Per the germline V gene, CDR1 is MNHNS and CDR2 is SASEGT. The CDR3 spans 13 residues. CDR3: CAASVESGGEAFF. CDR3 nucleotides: TGTGCCGCGTCTGTGGAGTCGGGTGGTGAAGCCTTCTTT.

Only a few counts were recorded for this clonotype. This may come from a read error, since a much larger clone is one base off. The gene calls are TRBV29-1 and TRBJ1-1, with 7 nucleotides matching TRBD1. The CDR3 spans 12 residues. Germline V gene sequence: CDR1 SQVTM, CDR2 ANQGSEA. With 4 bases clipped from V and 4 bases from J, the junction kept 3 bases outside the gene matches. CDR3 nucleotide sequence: TGCAGCGTTGTGACAGGGAGCACTGAAGCTTTCTTT. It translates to CSVVTGSTEAFF.

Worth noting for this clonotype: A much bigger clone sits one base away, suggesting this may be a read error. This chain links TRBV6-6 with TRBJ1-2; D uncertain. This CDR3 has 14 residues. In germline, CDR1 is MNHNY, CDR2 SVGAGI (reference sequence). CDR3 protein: CVSSYSRGNYGYTF. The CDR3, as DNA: TGTGTCAGCAGTTACTCGCGCGGAAACTATGGCTACACCTTC.

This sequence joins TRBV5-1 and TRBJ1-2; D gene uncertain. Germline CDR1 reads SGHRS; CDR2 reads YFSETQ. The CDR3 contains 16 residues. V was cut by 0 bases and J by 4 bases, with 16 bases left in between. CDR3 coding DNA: TGCGCCAGCAGCTTGGTGGCAGACCTCCCAAGCTATGGCTACACCTTC. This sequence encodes CASSLVADLPSYGYTF.

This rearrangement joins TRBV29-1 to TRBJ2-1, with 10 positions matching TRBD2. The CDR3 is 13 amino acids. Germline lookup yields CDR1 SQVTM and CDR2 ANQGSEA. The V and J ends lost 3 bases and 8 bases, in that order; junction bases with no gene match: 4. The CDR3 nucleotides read TGCAGCGTTGAGCCTAGCGGGAGTTATGAGCAGTTCTTC. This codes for CSVEPSGSYEQFF.

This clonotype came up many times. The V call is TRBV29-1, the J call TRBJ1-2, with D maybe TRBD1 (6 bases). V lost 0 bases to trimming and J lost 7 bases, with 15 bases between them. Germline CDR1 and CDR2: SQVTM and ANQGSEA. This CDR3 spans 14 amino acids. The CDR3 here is CSVEDRPRGGGYTF. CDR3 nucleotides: TGCAGCGTTGAAGATCGTCCCAGGGGCGGTGGCTACACCTTC.

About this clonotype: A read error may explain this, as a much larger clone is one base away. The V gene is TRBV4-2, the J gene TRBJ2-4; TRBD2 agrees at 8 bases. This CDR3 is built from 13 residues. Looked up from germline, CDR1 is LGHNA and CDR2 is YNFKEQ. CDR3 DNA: TGTGCCAGCAGCCAAGACCACGGGACTAGAGGGAACTTC. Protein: CASSQDHGTRGNF.

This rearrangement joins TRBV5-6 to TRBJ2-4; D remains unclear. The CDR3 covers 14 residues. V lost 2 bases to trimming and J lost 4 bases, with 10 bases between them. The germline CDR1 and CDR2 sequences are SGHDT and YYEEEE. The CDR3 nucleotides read TGTGCCAGCAGCTTTTTGTCAAGTAAAAACATTCAGTACTTC. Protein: CASSFLSSKNIQYF.

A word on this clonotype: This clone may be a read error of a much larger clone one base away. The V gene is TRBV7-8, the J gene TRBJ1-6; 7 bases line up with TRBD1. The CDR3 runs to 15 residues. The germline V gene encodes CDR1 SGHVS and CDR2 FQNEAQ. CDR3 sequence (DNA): TGTGCCAGCAGCTTAGGACAGGGATCTAATTCACTCCTCCACTTT. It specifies CASSLGQGSNSLLHF.

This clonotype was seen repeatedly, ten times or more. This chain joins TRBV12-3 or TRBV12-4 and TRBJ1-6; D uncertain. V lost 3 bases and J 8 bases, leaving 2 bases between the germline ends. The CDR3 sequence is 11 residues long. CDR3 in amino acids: CASSLDSPLHF. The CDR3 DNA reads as TGTGCCAGCAGTTTGGATTCACCCCTCCACTTT.

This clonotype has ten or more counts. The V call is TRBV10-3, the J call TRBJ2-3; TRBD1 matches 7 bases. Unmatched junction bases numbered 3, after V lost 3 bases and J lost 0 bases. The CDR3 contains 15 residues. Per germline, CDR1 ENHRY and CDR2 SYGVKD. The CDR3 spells CAISDTGASTDTQYF. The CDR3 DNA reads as TGTGCCATCAGTGACACAGGGGCCAGCACAGATACGCAGTATTTT.

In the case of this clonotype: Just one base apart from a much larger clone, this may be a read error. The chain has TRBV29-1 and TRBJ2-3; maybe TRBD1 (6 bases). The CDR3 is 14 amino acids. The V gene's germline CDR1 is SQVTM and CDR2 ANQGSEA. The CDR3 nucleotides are TGCATCGTGGCCGACAGGTCTAGCACAGATACGCAGTATTTT. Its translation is CIVADRSSTDTQYF.